This T cell receptor beta chain comes out of a study of blood T cells in healthy people across ages. Whole-study findings and limits: Across the age range, TCR beta diversity per million T cells fell in a roughly linear way.

Primers used in a second PCR of about 7 to 11 cycles were a sample-barcoded 5' primer and a J-beta primer mix. TCRdb reanalysed the 5' RACE reads using MiXCR and keeps one entry per CDR3 protein. The profile shows 550,000 to 700,000 distinct CDR3 sequences, about 26% of them singletons. The germline V gene has CDR1 SQVTM and CDR2 ANQGSEA. Trimming took 6 bases from V and 0 from J, leaving 12 bases between them. CDR3 length equals 14 residues. This clonotype has a handful of counts. The antigen is undetermined. The clonotype comes from a woman in her 70s in good health. Sequenced input: blood. The chain has TRBV29-1 and TRBJ2-1; unclear D gene. The CDR3 DNA reads as TGCAGCGTCAATGTACTGAGCTCCTACAATGAGCAGTTCTTC. The encoded protein is CSVNVLSSYNEQFF.